This T cell receptor (beta chain) is drawn from a study of T cells in Graves' hyperthyroidism and ophthalmopathy. Regions amplified from RNA transcripts were the TCR beta CDR3 regions. In the first-round RT-PCR of the TCR CDR3, the HTBI primer set was used. From the multiplex PCR reads, TCRdb called clonotypes with MiXCR, one entry per CDR3 protein. The sample lists over 500,000 distinct CDR3 sequences, approximately 16% occurring once. Trimming removed 9 bases at V and 6 bases at J, with 18 bases between. The germline V gene has CDR1 LNHDA and CDR2 SQIVND (reference sequence). This CDR3 has 14 amino acids. This clonotype was seen only a few times.

The source is a woman aged 25 to 39 with Graves' ophthalmopathy. The chain combines TRBV19 with TRBJ1-5; a weak D match, TRBD1 (5 bases). The sample consisted of blood. The CDR3 nucleotides read TGTGCCAGCCGAATTTACCAGGGAGTTCAGCCCCAGCATTTT. Its protein product is CASRIYQGVQPQHF.